The clone carrying this T cell receptor (beta chain) was recorded a few times. The data derive from a study of cytomegalovirus exposure and HLA in healthy donors. The PCR was carried out with 60 Vbeta primers and 13 Jbeta primers. Clones were sequenced by immunoSEQ multiplex PCR, and TCRdb holds only the in-frame ones, with some missing. The table lists approximately 100,000 clones, about 74% of them singletons. The source material was PBMCs. The origin of this receptor is a male donor in good health and CMV-seronegative.

CDR3 sequence: CATRETANSYEQYF. The CDR3 DNA reads as TGTGCCACCCGGGAGACAGCCAACTCCTACGAGCAGTACTTC. The rearrangement uses TRBV10-3 and TRBJ2-7; D possibly corresponds to TRBD2 (6 bases). V dropped 10 bases and J dropped 0 bases, with 16 bases sitting between them. CDR3 length equals 14 residues. Germline lookup yields CDR1 ENHRY and CDR2 SYGVKD.